These T cell receptor beta chains were read from a single sample in a study of cytomegalovirus exposure and HLA in healthy donors. This table comes from immunoSEQ multiplex PCR, and its TCRdb copy is limited to in-frame clones, with some not included. The data show some 200,000 clones, with around 79% seen just once and over 1.5% held by the top ten. Sequencing input: PBMCs. Receptor source: a girl aged 10-17 years in good health and CMV-seropositive. The CDR3 runs from the conserved cysteine through the conserved F or W. The order of the fields is J gene, D gene, clone size, V gene, CDR3 DNA, CDR3 protein. A D gene is named only where the DNA matches it firmly. The listing skips clone size in some rows; elsewhere it reads once, few, many or a size class.

TRBJ2-7 . . TRBV27 TGTGCCAGCAGTTTGGGGCCTAGGGGAGGATCCTACGAGCAGTACTTC CASSLGPRGGSYEQYF
TRBJ2-1 TRBD2 . TRBV9 TGTGCCAGCAGTTACGGGACTAGCGGGGTTAATGAGCAGTTCTTC CASSYGTSGVNEQFF
TRBJ2-5 TRBD1 once TRBV6-6 TGTGCCAGCAGTTACGACTCGGGACAGCGAGAGACCCAGTACTTC CASSYDSGQRETQYF
TRBJ1-1 TRBD1 . TRBV28 TGTGCCAGCAGTTTTCGGGACAGGTTTACTGAAGCTTTCTTT CASSFRDRFTEAFF
TRBJ2-7 . . TRBV5-4 TGTGCCAGCAGCTTGGGAGCGGCCGGTTACGAGCAGTACTTC CASSLGAAGYEQYF
TRBJ2-4 TRBD1 . TRBV2 TGTGCCAGCAGGAAGTTGACTACAGGGGGCGAGTACTTC CASRKLTTGGEYF
TRBJ2-7 TRBD1 . TRBV4-1 TGCGCCAGCAGCCCCGGGACAGTCTACGAGCAGTACTTC CASSPGTVYEQYF
TRBJ2-5 . . TRBV7-2 TGTGCCAGCAGCCCAGGTGCGACCCAGTACTTC CASSPGATQYF
TRBJ2-3 TRBD2 few TRBV27 TGTGCCAGCAGCACACTAGCGGGGGGGCCCTCAGATACGCAGTATTTT CASSTLAGGPSDTQYF
TRBJ2-5 TRBD2 few TRBV7-9 TGTGCCAGCAGCAGAGGACTAGTGGAAGAGACCCAGTACTTC CASSRGLVEETQYF
TRBJ2-1 TRBD2 few TRBV7-2 TGTGCCAGCAGCATGGGACTAGCGGACCTCTACAATGAGCAGTTCTTC CASSMGLADLYNEQFF
TRBJ2-3 TRBD2 . TRBV9 TGTGCCAGCAGCGTAGCTAGCGGGGCTTTTTCGCAGTATTTT CASSVASGAFSQYF
TRBJ1-2 . once TRBV30 TGTGCCTGGAGTGTATATACAGGAATCATTGGCTACACCTTC CAWSVYTGIIGYTF
TRBJ2-2 TRBD2 . TRBV7-8 TGTGCCAGCAGCTTGGGCGGGGGGAAGGCCGGGGAGCTGTTTTTT CASSLGGGKAGELFF
TRBJ2-2 . . TRBV4-2 TGTGCCAGCAGCCAAGATGCCCCACTTAGCACCGGGGAGCTGTTTTTT CASSQDAPLSTGELFF
TRBJ1-5 . . TRBV6-1 TGTGCCAGCAGTTTCGACAGAGTTAGCAATCAGCCCCAGCATTTT CASSFDRVSNQPQHF
TRBJ1-4 . . TRBV4-3 TGCGCCAGCAGGCCCGATACAGGGATGAGTGAAAAACTGTTTTTT CASRPDTGMSEKLFF
TRBJ2-7 TRBD1 . TRBV7-8 TGTGCCAGCAGCTTAGTATACAGGGGGCTGGGTGGGCAGTACTTC CASSLVYRGLGGQYF
TRBJ2-3 TRBD2 once TRBV7-2 TGTGCCAGCAGCTTAGTAGCGGGGGGAGCTTTAGATACGCAGTATTTT CASSLVAGGALDTQYF
TRBJ2-7 . few TRBV7-9 TGTGCCAGCAGCTTTACAGGCCCCTACGAGCAGTACTTC CASSFTGPYEQYF
TRBJ2-4 . . TRBV6-5 TGTGCCAGCAGTTACGGCGGGGAGGCGGGCAAAAACATTCAGTACTTC CASSYGGEAGKNIQYF
TRBJ2-1 TRBD2 . TRBV11-3 TGTGCCAGCAGCTTAGATACTAGCGGGGCCTACAATGAGCAGTTCTTC CASSLDTSGAYNEQFF
TRBJ2-7 TRBD2 . TRBV4-3 TGCGCCAGCAGCCAGTCCCCTACTAGCGGGGGCCCTATCTCCTACGAGCAGTACTTC CASSQSPTSGGPISYEQYF
TRBJ1-4 . . TRBV6-1 TGTGCCAGCAGTGACGGGCAGGGTGGAGAAAAACTGTTTTTT CASSDGQGGEKLFF
TRBJ2-1 . . TRBV5-1 TGCGCCAGCAGCCTCATCGCGCCCTTCAATGAGCAGTTCTTC CASSLIAPFNEQFF
TRBJ1-3 TRBD1 . TRBV4-1 TGCGCCAGCAGCCCCGGACAGGGCCCGAGTGGAAACACCATATATTTT CASSPGQGPSGNTIYF
TRBJ2-7 . . TRBV7-2 TGTGCCAGCAGCTCCCGACTAGTATCCGAGCAGTACTTC CASSSRLVSEQYF
TRBJ2-2 TRBD2 . TRBV4-3 TGCGCCAGCAGCCAAGGGCCTAGCGGGGGGGCCAACGGGGAGCTGTTTTTT CASSQGPSGGANGELFF
TRBJ1-1 TRBD1 . TRBV4-3 TGCGCCAGCAGCCATAGGCTAGACAGGGGGCTCCCTGCAAACACTGAAGCTTTCTTT CASSHRLDRGLPANTEAFF
TRBJ2-7 . . TRBV11-3 TGTGCCAGCAGCTTAGAGATGCAGGGTGGATCCTACGAGCAGTACTTC CASSLEMQGGSYEQYF
TRBJ2-3 TRBD2 . TRBV4-1 TGCGCCAGCAGCCAAGATCCGGGACTAGTGGCGCAGTATTTT CASSQDPGLVAQYF
TRBJ2-7 . . TRBV21-1 TGTGCCAGCAGCGAACCGCGGAGGGCAGGGAGCTCCTACGAGCAGTACTTC CASSEPRRAGSSYEQYF
TRBJ1-2 . . TRBV19 TGTGCCAGTAAATCCTTAGAGAACTATGGCTACACCTTC CASKSLENYGYTF
TRBJ2-1 TRBD2 . TRBV10-1 TGCGCCAGCACCCCGACTAGCGGGGCCTCCCCAAGCTCCTACAATGAGCAGTTCTTC CASTPTSGASPSSYNEQFF
TRBJ2-1 TRBD2 . TRBV10-1 TGCGCCAGCAGTGATACTAGCGGGGGTTACAATGAGCAGTTCTTC CASSDTSGGYNEQFF
TRBJ2-4 TRBD2 . TRBV7-2 TGTGCCAGCAGCCCGACTAGCGGGGCCCCAAACATTCAGTACTTC CASSPTSGAPNIQYF
TRBJ2-3 . . TRBV4-3 TGCGCCAGCAGCCAAGATCCCGGGAACACAGATACGCAGTATTTT CASSQDPGNTDTQYF
TRBJ2-7 . . TRBV29-1 TGCAGCGTTGAACAAGGGGACTCCTACGAGCAGTACTTC CSVEQGDSYEQYF
TRBJ2-1 . few TRBV10-3 TGTGCCATCAGTCTCCAAGGGGGCAATGAGCAGTTCTTC CAISLQGGNEQFF